Listed below are T cell receptor beta chains from one sample, sequenced in a study of blood T cell repertoires in COVID-19. The table came from immunoSEQ multiplex PCR; TCRdb's copy has only in-frame clones and leaves some out. The repertoire holds about 250,000 clones, with approximately 82% as singletons. Source material: PBMCs or T cells enriched from blood (not recorded which). These TCRs come from a man aged 40-49 years who had been exposed to COVID-19. Both conserved end residues are part of each CDR3. The order of the fields is V gene, CDR3 protein.

V gene: TRBV3-1/TRBV3-2; CDR3 protein: CASSQAMRYGETQYF
V gene: TRBV7-7; CDR3 protein: CASSLGTSGSGETQYF
V gene: TRBV7-6; CDR3 protein: CASSLASRASSYNEQFF
V gene: TRBV11-2; CDR3 protein: CASSLQGAGGSAGEKLFF
V gene: TRBV9; CDR3 protein: CASSVAGQGSTEAFF
V gene: TRBV27; CDR3 protein: CASAPGRRDTQYF
V gene: TRBV18; CDR3 protein: CASSPQDNYEQYF
V gene: TRBV6-5; CDR3 protein: CASSSPAQGASYEQYF
V gene: TRBV3-1/TRBV3-2; CDR3 protein: CASSQDGVETQYF
V gene: TRBV19; CDR3 protein: CASSIISGTSGIKAKNIQYF
V gene: TRBV18; CDR3 protein: CASSPDLRTSGRALGTQYF
V gene: TRBV3-1/TRBV3-2; CDR3 protein: CASSRGGAVHEQYF
V gene: TRBV6-5; CDR3 protein: CASRHDRARNQPQHF
V gene: TRBV19; CDR3 protein: CASSPQGHRPNYGYTF
V gene: TRBV6-5; CDR3 protein: CASNNLYEQFF
V gene: TRBV5-5; CDR3 protein: CASSNRQGRAEAFF
V gene: TRBV10-3; CDR3 protein: CAGRTDLEAFF
V gene: TRBV30; CDR3 protein: CAWSADYQRNTEAFF
V gene: TRBV7-7; CDR3 protein: CASSLSRTSGNQETQYF
V gene: TRBV3-1/TRBV3-2; CDR3 protein: CASSQRSANYGYTF
V gene: TRBV5-6; CDR3 protein: CASSLRGGGSGANVLTF
V gene: TRBV18; CDR3 protein: CASSPTTGEREQYF
V gene: TRBV24-1; CDR3 protein: CATSDPGHLPETQYF
V gene: TRBV7-2; CDR3 protein: CASSFLAGANTGELFF
V gene: TRBV30; CDR3 protein: CAWRLGVGQPQHF
V gene: TRBV10-2; CDR3 protein: CATRGVSSPLHF
V gene: TRBV6-6; CDR3 protein: CASSLASSYEQYF
V gene: TRBV9; CDR3 protein: CASSVSRDEQFF
V gene: TRBV12-3/TRBV12-4; CDR3 protein: CASSLGARTEAFF
V gene: TRBV14; CDR3 protein: CASSPTLTGDYGYTF
V gene: TRBV5-1; CDR3 protein: CASSWRGTGEAGNTIYF
V gene: TRBV25-1; CDR3 protein: CASRDSNSPLHF
V gene: TRBV30; CDR3 protein: CAWNRGSMNTEAFF
V gene: TRBV11-2; CDR3 protein: CASSGSGQGANEKLFF
V gene: TRBV3-1/TRBV3-2; CDR3 protein: CASSQESRVVTF
V gene: TRBV19; CDR3 protein: CASSIEGRDRHGYTF
V gene: TRBV5-1; CDR3 protein: CASSLGTGGSPLHF
V gene: TRBV7-8; CDR3 protein: CASWTSPRRLAGGRNEQFF
V gene: TRBV2; CDR3 protein: CASGRQGAGEAFF
V gene: TRBV3-1/TRBV3-2; CDR3 protein: CATGASGPQETQYF
V gene: TRBV6-1; CDR3 protein: CASSDRLAGASEQFF
V gene: TRBV29-1; CDR3 protein: CSVSLGQGATEAFF
V gene: TRBV5-4; CDR3 protein: CASSQGVGGPGSGANVLTF
V gene: TRBV5-1; CDR3 protein: CASSLGTSGNEQFF
V gene: TRBV30; CDR3 protein: CAWSQGSEQFF
V gene: TRBV2; CDR3 protein: CASRGTGTNQPQHF
V gene: TRBV28; CDR3 protein: CASSLSPNTQYF
V gene: TRBV24-1; CDR3 protein: CATSDDKAGGETQYF
V gene: TRBV7-8; CDR3 protein: CASSPTGTNYGYTF
V gene: TRBV19; CDR3 protein: CASSIVDRGPTDTQYF
V gene: TRBV9; CDR3 protein: CASSVAGGPMETQYF
V gene: TRBV13; CDR3 protein: CASSFIQRENEQFF
V gene: TRBV6-5; CDR3 protein: CASSYEDRGYNEQFF
V gene: TRBV12-3/TRBV12-4; CDR3 protein: CASSPRGDEKLFF